The following is a TCR beta chain sequence with its context. The antigen remains undetermined. The authors drew approximately 9 milliliters of peripheral blood from each donor. The entry originates in a study of blood T cells in healthy people across ages. Across the whole study: When template switching was applied, about one barcoded beta molecule was captured per two T cells.

The length of the CDR3 is 14 residues. V shed 7 bases, J shed 9 bases, and the junction held 10 bases outside the gene matches. Study results and caveats: Both higher diversity and more naive CD4+ cells marked long-lived donors when set against aged donors. Nothing was known about donor CMV status, and this possibly confounded expanded clonotype changes.

Using a J-beta primer mix together with a sample-barcoded 5' primer, a second PCR was run for about 7 to 12 cycles. In TCRdb, the 5' RACE reads were re-called with MiXCR into one record per CDR3 protein. Among approximately 800,000 distinct CDR3 sequences listed, about 55% were seen once. This chain connects TRBV12-3 or TRBV12-4 to TRBJ2-1; 9 nucleotides line up with TRBD1. This TCR was recovered from a man aged 80 or over in good health. The sequencing sample was made of blood. The CDR3 here is CASTWGQGIREQFF. In DNA, the CDR3 is TGTGCCAGCACCTGGGGACAGGGAATCCGTGAGCAGTTCTTC.